Below are 32 T cell receptor beta chains sequenced from a single sample in a study of response to subunit inactivated influenza vaccine (dated by TCRdb to 2016 to 2018). Libraries were prepared through RT-PCR. Sequencing took place on an Illumina HiSeq 2500. TCRdb trimmed the raw reads at Q25, called clones with MiXCR and kept productive beta chains. Each CDR3 protein gets just one entry, which takes the most common genes and DNA from the rows behind it. Across this sample there are approximately 310,000 distinct CDR3 sequences, with 20% to 25% seen only once. The ten biggest clones cover 10% of the sample. The sample was PBMCs from blood, taken roughly 20 months after vaccination. The receptor set was obtained from a man between 50 and 69 years old who received an inactivated influenza vaccine. Donor details come from another sample of the same person, matched by shared clones.

This clonotype occurred a few times. The chain recombines TRBV7-2 with TRBJ2-1, with TRBD2 identical over 12 bases. The CDR3 contains 15 residues. V dropped 7 bases and J dropped 6; count of bases not matched to a gene: 7. Germline V gene data show CDR1 as SGHTA and CDR2 as FQGNSA. The CDR3 DNA sequence: TGTGCCAGCACCCCCCTACTAGCGGGGGGCAATGAGCAGTTCTTC. This codes for CASTPLLAGGNEQFF.

Only a few counts were recorded for this clonotype. The genes are TRBV20-1 and TRBJ2-7; tentatively, D is TRBD2 (8 bases). V lost 3 bases to trimming and J lost 4 bases, with 13 bases between them. The CDR3 runs 13 residues. CDR1 and CDR2 (germline): DFQATT, SNEGSKA (reference sequence). In DNA, the CDR3 is TGCAGTGCTAGCGGGAGGGGGCATTACGAGCAGTACTTC. This gives the protein CSASGRGHYEQYF.

This clonotype was observed at least ten times. V is TRBV7-2 and J is TRBJ2-5; D is undetermined. The V gene's germline CDR1 is SGHTA and CDR2 FQGNSA. Trimming removed 0 bases from V and 1 base from J, with 6 bases in between. The CDR3 sequence is 14 residues long. The CDR3 sequence is CASSLAGSQETQYF. Here the CDR3 DNA reads TGTGCCAGCAGCTTAGCCGGCAGCCAAGAGACCCAGTACTTC.

This rearrangement joins TRBV10-3 to TRBJ1-6; tentatively, D is TRBD1 (5 bases). Between the trimmed V and J ends, which lost 2 bases and 7 bases, there was a span of 9 bases. Looked up from germline, CDR1 is ENHRY and CDR2 is SYGVKD. CDR3 length: 14 residues. This CDR3 is CAISEGTRNSPLHF. As DNA, the CDR3 is TGTGCCATCAGTGAGGGGACTCGGAATTCACCCCTCCACTTT.

This clonotype was found many times. The V gene is TRBV6-2 or TRBV6-3, the J gene TRBJ1-4; D call uncertain. The CDR3 contains 19 residues. Trimming removed 2 bases from V and 0 bases from J, with 19 bases in between. Germline V gene data show CDR1 as MNHEY and CDR2 as SVGEGT. The CDR3 spells CASSYDYREELATNEKLFF. CDR3 sequence (DNA): TGTGCCAGCAGTTACGATTACCGGGAGGAGCTAGCAACTAATGAAAAACTGTTTTTT.

V usage is TRBV14 and J usage is TRBJ2-5, with TRBD1 identical over 11 bases. J lost 9 bases, V lost 5 bases, and 11 bases had no gene match. Germline assignment: CDR1 SGHDN and CDR2 FVKESK. This CDR3 has 15 amino acids. The CDR3 DNA follows: TGTGCCAGCAGCGTTTCTACCGGGACAGGGGGGGCCCAGTACTTC. Its translation: CASSVSTGTGGAQYF.

As regards this clonotype: One base away lies a much larger clone, so this may be a sequencing read error. The chain recombines TRBV10-1 with TRBJ1-2; 7 nucleotides line up with TRBD1. The CDR3 contains 13 residues. Per the germline V gene, CDR1 is WNHNN and CDR2 is SYGVQD (reference sequence). The CDR3 coding sequence is TGCGCCGGCAGTGGGACAGAGAACTATGGCTACACCTTC. Translating it yields CAGSGTENYGYTF.

The V call is TRBV14, the J call TRBJ2-3, with TRBD2 matching over 9 bases. From germline, CDR1 is SGHDN and CDR2 FVKESK. The CDR3 is 15 residues long. V shed 3 bases and J 10 bases; nucleotides not matched to a gene: 11. CDR3 amino acids: CASSQPGTSSSSQYF. For the CDR3, the DNA is TGTGCCAGCAGCCAGCCCGGGACTAGCTCTTCGTCGCAGTATTTT.

This clonotype was observed a few times. The rearrangement uses TRBV7-2 and TRBJ2-3, with D hard to call. CDR1 and CDR2 from the germline V gene are SGHTA and FQGNSA. The CDR3 totals 13 residues. V was trimmed by 1 base and J by 4 bases, leaving 6 bases between them. CDR3 protein: CASSLESPDTQYF. CDR3 DNA sequence: TGTGCCAGCAGCTTAGAGAGCCCAGATACGCAGTATTTT.

This clonotype was detected a few times. The V gene is TRBV4-2, the J gene TRBJ1-1; D is unclear. The CDR3 runs to 9 residues. The germline V and J ends were trimmed by 4 bases and 7 bases, with 1 base remaining between them. CDR1 is LGHNA, CDR2 YNFKEQ, per germline. CDR3 bases: TGTGCCAGCAGCCTTGAAGCTTTCTTT. Translation: CASSLEAFF.

This clonotype occurred a few times. The chain joins TRBV7-9 to TRBJ2-4; D may be TRBD1 (6 bases). Between the trimmed V and J ends, which lost 5 bases and 2 bases, there was a span of 10 bases. Germline V CDR1 and CDR2: SEHNR, FQNEAQ (reference sequence). CDR3 length: 14 residues. The CDR3 coding sequence is TGTGCCAGCAGCAATGACAGGACCAAAAACATTCAGTACTTC. Residues: CASSNDRTKNIQYF.

This chain joins TRBV7-9 and TRBJ1-1; D gene ambiguous. The CDR3 is 14 amino acids. V was cut by 6 bases and J by 0 bases, with 11 bases left in between. Germline assignment: CDR1 SEHNR and CDR2 FQNEAQ (reference sequence). CDR3 amino acids: CASRGDGMNTEAFF. In nucleotides, the CDR3 is TGTGCCAGCAGAGGTGATGGGATGAACACTGAAGCTTTCTTT. Looking up the rest from reference TRBV7-9 and TRBJ1-1 gives the full variable domain: DTGVSQNPRHKITKRGQNVTFRCDPISEHNRLYWYRQTLGQGPEFLTYFQNEAQLEKSRLLSDRFSAERPKGSFSTLEIQRTEQGDSAMYLCASRGDGMNTEAFFGQGTRLTVV.

The chain couples TRBV29-1 to TRBJ2-1, with D possibly matching TRBD2 (7 bases). This CDR3 spans 16 amino acids. V was shortened by 1 base and J by 7 bases, with 20 bases between the two germline ends. The germline V gene encodes CDR1 SQVTM and CDR2 ANQGSEA. The CDR3 protein is CSVEGRGLHPFNEQFF. CDR3 bases: TGCAGCGTTGAAGGGCGGGGGCTACACCCCTTTAATGAGCAGTTCTTC.

This sequence joins TRBV25-1 and TRBJ1-1; 10 bases map to TRBD1. V lost 5 bases to trimming and J lost 11 bases; unmatched junction nucleotides: 8. Germline-derived CDR1 and CDR2 are MGHDK and SYGVNS. This CDR3 contains 13 residues. The CDR3 region is CASSNRDRGTAFF. The DNA for the CDR3 is TGTGCCAGCAGTAACCGGGACAGGGGAACGGCTTTCTTT.

This chain uses TRBV19 with TRBJ1-1, with D perhaps TRBD1 (6 bases). Germline CDR1 LNHDA, CDR2 SQIVND (reference sequence). The CDR3 length is 15 residues. Trimming took off 7 bases at V and 1 base at J, with 16 bases between the two ends. CDR3 loop: CASTRRGWRNTEAFF. In DNA form, the CDR3 reads TGTGCCAGTACTAGGAGGGGGTGGAGGAACACTGAAGCTTTCTTT.

This clonotype was seen ten or more times. The rearrangement uses TRBV10-3 and TRBJ1-3; D not certain. The V gene lost 4 bases and the J gene lost 0 bases, with 7 bases spanning the gap. The CDR3 totals 14 residues. Germline V lookup: CDR1 ENHRY, CDR2 SYGVKD. CDR3 coding DNA: TGTGCCATCAGTGTATCGGACTCTGGAAACACCATATATTTT. Its translation is CAISVSDSGNTIYF.

This clonotype was detected ten times or more. The gene calls are TRBV6-5 and TRBJ1-5; 10 positions match TRBD1. Trimming removed 5 bases from V and 7 bases from J; junction bases left unmatched: 11. This CDR3 spans 16 amino acids. CDR1 is MNHEY and CDR2 is SVGAGI in the germline V gene. The CDR3 DNA reads as TGTGCCAGCAGTGTACTCCGGGACAGGGGTGGGCAGCCCCAGCATTTT. It translates to CASSVLRDRGGQPQHF.

The chain uses TRBV5-1 and TRBJ1-4; D not resolved. CDR1 is SGHRS and CDR2 is YFSETQ in the germline V gene. The CDR3 contains 11 residues. With 2 bases removed from V and 16 bases from J, the gap between germline ends came to 12 bases. CDR3 in amino acids: CASSFGGVWFF. In DNA, the CDR3 is TGCGCCAGCAGCTTTGGTGGGGTATGGTTTTTT. Looking up the rest from reference TRBV5-1 and TRBJ1-4 gives the full variable domain: KAGVTQTPRYLIKTRGQQVTLSCSPISGHRSVSWYQQTPGQGLQFLFEYFSETQRNKGNFPGRFSGRQFSNSRSEMNVSTLELGDSALYLCASSFGGVWFFGSGTQLSVL.

The table lists this clonotype with a few counts. V is TRBV25-1 and J is TRBJ2-2, with a possible D match to TRBD1 (6 bases). V dropped 8 bases and J dropped 4 bases, with 8 bases sitting between them. The CDR3 length is 12 residues. The V gene's germline CDR1 is MGHDK and CDR2 SYGVNS. This CDR3 is CASQGITGELFF. The DNA for the CDR3 is TGTGCCAGCCAGGGGATCACCGGGGAGCTGTTTTTT.

V gene TRBV20-1 combines with J gene TRBJ2-1, with 11 bases lining up with TRBD2. The CDR3 extends over 15 amino acids. V was pared by 4 bases and J by 9 bases, with 11 bases of the junction left unmatched. Germline CDR1 is DFQATT and CDR2 is SNEGSKA (reference sequence). The CDR3 here is CSAIPGLAAFVEQFF. Here the CDR3 DNA reads TGCAGTGCTATCCCGGGACTAGCGGCATTTGTTGAGCAGTTCTTC.

This clonotype showed up many times. The V and J genes are TRBV7-9 and TRBJ2-5, with 8 nucleotides matching TRBD1. Germline V gene sequence: CDR1 SEHNR, CDR2 FQNEAQ (reference sequence). V trimming: 5 bases; J trimming: 4 bases; junction bases outside the gene matches: 3. This CDR3 spans 13 amino acids. CDR3 sequence reads: CASSPRGPETQYF. DNA of the CDR3: TGTGCCAGCAGCCCCAGGGGGCCAGAGACCCAGTACTTC. Variable domain in full (rest from reference TRBV7-9 and TRBJ2-5): DTGVSQNPRHKITKRGQNVTFRCDPISEHNRLYWYRQTLGQGPEFLTYFQNEAQLEKSRLLSDRFSAERPKGSFSTLEIQRTEQGDSAMYLCASSPRGPETQYFGPGTRLLVL.

The chain carries TRBV6-2 or TRBV6-3 and TRBJ2-7; 11 nucleotides line up with TRBD1. CDR3 length equals 17 residues. J was trimmed by 4 bases and V by 6 bases; bases with no gene match: 14. Looked up from germline, CDR1 is MNHEY and CDR2 is SVGEGT. Written as DNA, the CDR3 is TGTGCCAGCAGACGACATCAGGACAGGGGGCACTTATACGAGCAGTACTTC. Its protein product is CASRRHQDRGHLYEQYF.

This clonotype was observed many times. V gene TRBV10-3 combines with J gene TRBJ1-5; 8 nucleotides align to TRBD1. The CDR3 runs to 13 residues. Germline values: CDR1 ENHRY, CDR2 SYGVKD. Trimming removed 1 base from V and 8 bases from J; junction bases left unmatched: 1. For the CDR3, the DNA is TGTGCCATCAGTGAGTGGACAGGGAAGCCCCAGCATTTT. Translation gives CAISEWTGKPQHF.

This clonotype was observed a few times. The chain carries TRBV28 and TRBJ2-3; D gene unclear. CDR1 MDHEN and CDR2 SYDVKM come from the germline V gene. V lost 6 bases to trimming and J lost 0 bases, with 7 bases between them. This CDR3 is built from 13 residues. The CDR3 bases are TGTGCCAGCAGGTTGACTAGCACAGATACGCAGTATTTT. Encoded protein: CASRLTSTDTQYF. Drawing the rest from reference TRBV28 and TRBJ2-3, the complete variable domain is DVKVTQSSRYLVKRTGEKVFLECVQDMDHENMFWYRQDPGLGLRLIYFSYDVKMKEKGDIPEGYSVSREKKERFSLILESASTNQTSMYLCASRLTSTDTQYFGPGTRLTVL.

This chain's CDR3 is CASSLGRGVFTGELFF. The CDR3 DNA sequence: TGTGCCAGCAGCTTAGGTCGTGGAGTTTTTACCGGGGAGCTGTTTTTT. This chain links TRBV11-2 with TRBJ2-2; D not certain. The CDR3 totals 16 residues. Between the trimmed V and J ends, which lost 1 base and 5 bases, there was a span of 14 bases. Germline-derived CDR1 and CDR2 are SGHAT and FQNNGV.

CDR3 protein: CASSIRTGGAKGETQYF. The CDR3 DNA sequence: TGTGCCAGCAGCATAAGGACAGGGGGCGCGAAGGGAGAGACCCAGTACTTC. V usage is TRBV13 and J usage is TRBJ2-5; 11 bases map to TRBD1. CDR3 length: 17 residues. Trimming removed 5 bases from V and 4 bases from J; junction bases left unmatched: 12. CDR1 and CDR2 (germline): PRHDT, FYEKMQ (reference sequence). The variable domain in full, completed from reference TRBV13 and TRBJ2-5, reads AAGVIQSPRHLIKEKRETATLKCYPIPRHDTVYWYQQGPGQDPQFLISFYEKMQSDKGSIPDRFSAQQFSDYHSELNMSSLELGDSALYFCASSIRTGGAKGETQYFGPGTRLLVL.

This clonotype was observed a few times. The junction shows a germline mismatch at one end, possibly a read error. The chain is built from TRBV7-7 and TRBJ2-5; a possible D gene is TRBD1 (6 bases). Germline CDR1 and CDR2: SSHAT and FNYEAQ (reference sequence). The CDR3 has 13 residues. DNA for the CDR3: TGTGCTAGCAGTCCACAGGGAGTTGGGACCCAGTACTTC. Residues: CASSPQGVGTQYF.

CDR3 protein: CASSFYGTGNSYEQYF. CDR3 DNA: TGTGCCAGCAGTTTTTACGGGACAGGTAATTCCTACGAGCAGTACTTC. This rearrangement joins TRBV12-3 or TRBV12-4 to TRBJ2-7; 8 nucleotides line up with TRBD1. The junction had 8 bases not matched to a gene; V was cut back by 3 bases and J by 1 base. The CDR3 is 16 amino acids.

Ten or more counts support this clonotype. The rearrangement uses TRBV5-6 and TRBJ2-1, with D possibly being TRBD2 (6 bases). Trimming cost V 2 bases and J 6 bases, with 15 bases left between them. Germline CDR1 SGHDT, CDR2 YYEEEE. The CDR3 loop spans 15 amino acids. The CDR3 coding sequence is TGTGCCAGCAGCTTCAGGCTAGCGAAACCCAATGAGCAGTTCTTC. Encoded protein: CASSFRLAKPNEQFF. The full variable domain, rest sourced from reference TRBV5-6 and TRBJ2-1, is DAGVTQSPTHLIKTRGQQVTLRCSPKSGHDTVSWYQQALGQGPQFIFQYYEEEERQRGNFPDRFSGHQFPNYSSELNVNALLLGDSALYLCASSFRLAKPNEQFFGPGTRLTVL.

The chain recombines TRBV19 with TRBJ2-3; D might be TRBD1 (5 bases). Trimming pared 7 bases from V and 0 bases from J, leaving 11 bases between. Germline V gene data show CDR1 as LNHDA and CDR2 as SQIVND (reference sequence). CDR3 length: 14 amino acids. Here the CDR3 reads CASTDTLSTDTQYF. The DNA for the CDR3 is TGTGCCAGTACGGACACCTTAAGCACAGATACGCAGTATTTT.

V and J are TRBV20-1 and TRBJ1-2; possibly TRBD1 for D (5 bases). This CDR3 region has 13 residues. V lost 4 bases, J lost 2 bases, and 11 bases lay in between. The germline CDR1 and CDR2 sequences are DFQATT and SNEGSKA (reference sequence). The CDR3 protein is CSATGTPNYGYTF. CDR3 nucleotides: TGCAGTGCTACTGGGACGCCGAACTATGGCTACACCTTC.

This clonotype was seen at least ten times. This chain uses TRBV7-2 with TRBJ2-4, with D tentatively TRBD1 (5 bases). From germline, CDR1 is SGHTA and CDR2 FQGNSA. CDR3 size: 17 residues. Trimming took 4 bases from V and 0 from J, leaving 16 bases between them. The CDR3 here is CASSSPKGILAKNIQYF. CDR3 DNA sequence: TGTGCCAGCAGCTCCCCCAAGGGGATCCTAGCCAAAAACATTCAGTACTTC. The full variable domain, completed using reference TRBV7-2 and TRBJ2-4, is GAGVSQSPSNKVTEKGKDVELRCDPISGHTALYWYRQSLGQGLEFLIYFQGNSAPDKSGLPSDRFSAERTGGSVSTLTIQRTQQEDSAVYLCASSSPKGILAKNIQYFGAGTRLSVL.